The clone carrying this T cell receptor (beta chain) appeared many times. Antigen unknown. This sample is drawn from a study of CD8+CD57+ T cells in acquired aplastic anemia. Study outcomes and limitations: It was found that some 30 CD8+ CDR3 sequences were shared between patients and controls.

CDR1 is GTSNPN, CDR2 SVGIG, per germline (reference sequence). The V and J ends lost 2 bases and 5 bases, in that order; junction bases with no gene match: 10. This CDR3 region has 15 residues. The TCR beta profiling, which covered VDJ combination and CDR3 sequence, was carried out using genomic DNA as the template. TCRdb analysed the reads with MiXCR anew, one entry per CDR3 protein. The sample lists hundreds of thousands of distinct CDR3 sequences, about 70% occurring once. The rearrangement joins TRBV30 to TRBJ2-7, with 9 bases that match TRBD1. Sequenced input: sorted CD4+, CD8+, or CD8+CD57+ T cells (not recorded which) from PBMCs. The clonotype comes from a human donor in good health, serving as a control. This chain's CDR3 is CAWSSGGQGTNEQYF. CDR3 DNA: TGTGCCTGGAGTTCGGGGGGACAGGGAACCAACGAGCAGTACTTC.